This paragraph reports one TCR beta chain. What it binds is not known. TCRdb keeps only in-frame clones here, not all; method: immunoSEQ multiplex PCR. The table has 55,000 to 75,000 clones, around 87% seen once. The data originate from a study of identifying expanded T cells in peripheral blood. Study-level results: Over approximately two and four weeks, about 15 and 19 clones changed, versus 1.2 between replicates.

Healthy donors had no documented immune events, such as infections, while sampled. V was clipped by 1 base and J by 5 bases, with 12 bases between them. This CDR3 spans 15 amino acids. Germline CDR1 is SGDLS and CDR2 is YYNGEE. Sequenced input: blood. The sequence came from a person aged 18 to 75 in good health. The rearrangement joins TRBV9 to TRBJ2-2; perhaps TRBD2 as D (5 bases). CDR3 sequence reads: CASSVSEGRTGELFF. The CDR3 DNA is TGTGCCAGCAGCGTATCAGAGGGTCGAACCGGGGAGCTGTTTTTT.